Below, one TCR beta chain is given with its context. These data belong to a study of blood T cell repertoires in COVID-19. Study-level background: T cells, B-cell-depleted T cells, or PBMCs provided the cDNA or gDNA that served as material.

Original analysis: Cell counts per sample came from amplifying reference gene primers. The method was immunoSEQ multiplex PCR; TCRdb's version includes in-frame clones alone and lacks a portion of them. The V and J calls and clone size come from that table; D and trimming were worked out from the DNA. Of approximately 400,000 clones listed, about nine tenths were seen once; the top ten hold roughly 0.86%. Participants came from fewer than 25 US areas, aged about 18 to 89 years. It was within 2 weeks before study entry that exposed participants met a COVID-19 case. Trimming took off 3 bases at V and 1 base at J, with 9 bases between the two ends. The CDR3 has 15 amino acids. The V gene's germline CDR1 is KGHSH and CDR2 LQKENI.

The receptor comes from a woman in her thirties or forties who had been exposed to COVID-19. J is TRBJ2-2 and V is TRBV18; perhaps TRBD1 as D (5 bases). The sample taken for sequencing was PBMCs or T cells enriched from blood (not recorded which). The CDR3 DNA reads as TGTGCCAGCTCACCTATAGGGGAGAACACCGGGGAGCTGTTTTTT. It translates to CASSPIGENTGELFF. Drawing the rest from reference TRBV18 and TRBJ2-2, the complete variable domain is NAGVMQNPRHLVRRRGQEARLRCSPMKGHSHVYWYRQLPEEGLKFMVYLQKENIIDESGMPKERFSAEFPKEGPSILRIQQVVRGDSAAYFCASSPIGENTGELFFGEGSRLTVL.